The clone carrying this T cell receptor beta chain has just a few counts. What it binds is unknown. The data derive from a study of T-cell memory formation after mild COVID-19. Whole-study findings and limits: Some SARS-CoV-2-responding clones were already detected in memory before infection. Confirmation of SARS-CoV-2 specificity was lacking for second-wave clones peaking day 37. CD4+ contracting clones were mainly CM and EM; CD8+ ones, EMRA.

5'RACE primed from the constant segment yielded TCR alpha and TCR beta cDNA libraries bearing sample barcodes and UMIs. TCRdb reprocessed the 5' RACE reads via MiXCR and lists one record per CDR3 protein. This sample has about 270,000 distinct CDR3 sequences, with about a sixth found just once. J gave up 11 bases and V 3 bases, and 8 bases lay outside the gene matches. The CDR3 has 14 residues. The germline V gene encodes CDR1 SGHDN and CDR2 FVKESK. The clonotype was recovered from a man in his late teens or twenties who had mild COVID-19 (a few samples of this study predate the infection). Cell type and time point are not known. The chain has TRBV14 and TRBJ2-7; TRBD1 matches at 12 bases. The sample consisted of PBMCs or a T cell subset sorted from them (not recorded which). CDR3 sequence (DNA): TGTGCCAGCAGCCACGCCGGGACAGGGGGCGGAAAGTACTTC. This sequence encodes CASSHAGTGGGKYF.